Listed below are T cell receptor beta chains from one sample, sequenced in a study of CXCR3-negative and CXCR3-positive naive CD8 T cells. TCRdb re-called the 5' RACE reads and catalogs CDR3 proteins one per entry, DNA excluded. This sample's clone table lists 150,000 or so distinct CDR3 sequences. Input material: naive CXCR3+ CD8+ T cells from blood. The receptors here all came from a human donor in good health. Some clones in this sample may be carry-over from other donors' samples. Both conserved end residues are part of each CDR3.

j_call	v_call	cdr3_length	cdr3_aa
TRBJ2-5	TRBV15	17	CATSRDRVAGIEETQYF
TRBJ1-1	TRBV2	16	CASSKGTMDNPTEAFF
TRBJ1-2	TRBV12-3/TRBV12-4	13	CASSLTVYYGYTF
TRBJ2-2	TRBV29-1	15	CSVVPVDSKDGELFF
TRBJ2-3	TRBV7-9	17	CASSSPGQGSLLDTQYF
TRBJ2-7	TRBV12-3/TRBV12-4	13	CASSRDRGSEQYF
TRBJ2-5	TRBV5-1	14	CASSLGQDQETQYF
TRBJ1-5	TRBV28	15	CASRGLDGSNQPHHF
TRBJ2-5	TRBV19	16	CASSMPGTGYQETQYF
TRBJ2-3	TRBV7-6	15	CASSLAAGPSDTQYF
TRBJ2-7	TRBV14	12	CASSQPRHEQYF
TRBJ2-1	TRBV29-1	13	CSSRVLSYNEQFF
TRBJ2-1	TRBV4-3	14	CASSQDAQYNEQFF
TRBJ2-1	TRBV27	13	CASSLSSGNEQFF
TRBJ2-1	TRBV7-9	17	CASSLELSSGTPSEQFF
TRBJ2-6	TRBV6-6	17	CASRNDRLSSGANVLTF
TRBJ1-2	TRBV7-9	22	CASSFYICSAKWQVVQGYGYTF
TRBJ1-5	TRBV6-2/TRBV6-3	14	CASSQDRYNQPQHF
TRBJ1-1	TRBV5-1	16	CASSWDQTGVDTEAFF
TRBJ2-1	TRBV4-1	12	CASSQVTSEQFF
TRBJ1-4	TRBV5-5	17	CASSSEGGVATNEKLFF
TRBJ2-3	TRBV7-9	13	CASSPNPDEGQYF
TRBJ1-2	TRBV7-9	14	CASSFPRVLNGYTF
TRBJ1-3	TRBV7-9	13	CASSSGQGNTIYF
TRBJ2-1	TRBV7-8	19	CATHGRGEVHLSSYNEQFF
TRBJ2-3	TRBV15	17	CATSRDLDRGLWDTQYF
TRBJ2-7	TRBV20-1	14	CSARDLRESYEQYF
TRBJ1-1	TRBV25-1	15	CASSEYRFGNTEAFF
TRBJ2-7	TRBV4-2	15	CASSHSEEEFNEQYF
TRBJ2-3	TRBV4-3	17	CASSQDGAGGPRDTQYF
TRBJ2-7	TRBV5-1	16	CASSLSTGIGIYEQYF
TRBJ2-7	TRBV18	18	CASSPVPRERGDSYEQYF
TRBJ2-3	TRBV7-9	13	CASSPALADTQYF
TRBJ1-1	TRBV2	17	CASSERGLEATNTEAFF
TRBJ2-7	TRBV2	16	CASSERDRRSSYEQYF
TRBJ2-7	TRBV12-3/TRBV12-4	14	CASSSNPTYHEQYF
TRBJ1-1	TRBV29-1	12	CSVLMLNTEAFF
TRBJ2-2	TRBV28	15	CASRLLAGWGGELFF
TRBJ1-2	TRBV7-9	15	CASSQPGTATGGYTF
TRBJ2-1	TRBV6-6	15	CASSSPGVGGNEQFF
TRBJ1-4	TRBV15	17	CATSRDRPPGHEEKLFF
TRBJ2-1	TRBV16	13	CASSQFEGGEQFF
TRBJ2-5	TRBV5-4	16	CASSFRSLDRQETQYF
TRBJ1-2	TRBV27	14	CASSQTGANYGYTF
TRBJ2-1	TRBV6-5	16	CASTLGTGGFGNEQFF
TRBJ1-1	TRBV19	17	CASNRGTGGFLVTEAFF
TRBJ2-7	TRBV12-3/TRBV12-4	14	CASSFTGGSYEQYF
TRBJ2-3	TRBV4-1	15	CASSQVTGVADTQYF
TRBJ2-1	TRBV2	15	CGSSYGTGPGHEQFF
TRBJ2-3	TRBV15	14	CATSRDSDTDTQYF